This T cell receptor (beta chain) is drawn from a study of graft-versus-host responses after intestinal transplantation. General study results and limits: Recipient marrow contained GvH clones, some of which appeared first in ileum or blood.

The germline V gene has CDR1 LGHNA and CDR2 YNFKEQ. CDR3 size: 17 residues. V lost 0 bases and J 4 bases, leaving 16 bases between the germline ends. As to this clone: The antigen is undetermined.

Libraries were prepared by immunoSEQ multiplex PCR; TCRdb keeps only in-frame clonotypes and omits some of them. The data show about 130,000 clones, nearly 95% seen once. V and J are TRBV4-2 and TRBJ2-1; D is ambiguous. The sample in question was unstimulated CD4+ T cells sorted from spleen or lymph node cells, obtained before intestinal transplant. The receptor's source is a human donor who received an intestinal transplant. CDR3 amino acids: CASSQDQAASVYNEQFF. The CDR3 DNA reads TGTGCCAGCAGCCAAGATCAGGCAGCATCGGTTTACAATGAGCAGTTCTTC.